This TCR beta chain appears in the sequencing data of a study of glioma-infiltrating T cells (dated by TCRdb to about 2016). With respect to the entire study: The study sequenced TCR alpha- and beta-chain repertoires from glioma tissue, from non-neoplastic brain tissue and from matched peripheral blood mononuclear cells. To gauge divergence between tissue and blood T-cell populations, every tissue-infiltrating repertoire was compared against the peripheral blood repertoire from the same patient. The paired cohort was made up of three low-grade glioma patients, under ten primary glioblastoma patients and three non-glioma patients who contributed non-neoplastic brain tissue. On the study overall, not on this receptor specifically: Very few CDR3 sequences were shared between tissue and blood, attributed to high CDR3 diversity and limited sampling. VJ-independent divergence between tissue and blood was found to be below expectation in non-neoplastic patients but above expectation in all gliomas, particularly low-grade gliomas. Group comparisons were based on small numbers of patients: three non-neoplastic, three low-grade glioma and eight glioblastoma patients.

Inclusive of the bounding cysteine and phenylalanine, the CDR3 is 14 residues long. Left in the record is the CDR3 DNA by itself, 42 bases read in frame from the first base. Reading the germline V gene gives CDR1 MGHRA and CDR2 YSYEKL. Cut back by 2 bases and 2 bases, the V and J ends lie 9 bases apart. The iRepertoire nested amplicon-rescue multiplex PCR (arm-PCR) platform was used to amplify TCR alpha and beta CDR3 regions from RNA. One-step reverse transcription and amplification used about 95-400 ng of tissue mRNA or PBMC total RNA as input. Following bead purification, Illumina adapters were added by a secondary multiplex PCR, and the libraries were gel-purified between 200 and 400 bp. Internal 6-nucleotide barcodes were carried by the libraries and were used for demultiplexing. Libraries were sequenced on an Illumina MiSeq with 2x220 or 2x250 nucleotide paired-end reads. Processing in the source paper ran as follows. Paired reads were merged using FLASH 1.2.11 and were aligned to the GRCh37 human genome using BWA-MEM, after which TRA and TRB reads were extracted. An IMGT-derived reference of cassette sequences and CDR3 motifs, with pseudogenes included, was used for V and J assignment. Reads were translated in three frames, and productive CDR3s were defined by a C…FGXG motif without stop codons. A clonotype was defined as a unique combination of a V-J cassette pair and a CDR3 amino acid sequence. Filtering of reads was based on Hamming distance, with the threshold set by the sequence error rate of each sample in mapped regions. The public reads were quality trimmed at Q25 with fastp and then assembled into clones with MiXCR by TCRdb, keeping productive beta chains. Duplicate CDR3 protein sequences are folded into a single record with the most common DNA and genes. TCRdb assigned the V and J calls; the authors' analysis was not used. Counted in this sample were 100,000 to 150,000 distinct CDR3 sequences; about 22% of them appeared once. The leading ten clones occupy 27% of the sample.

This clonotype appeared a few times. The antigen it recognizes is unknown. No base qualities exist here, and no much larger clone lies one base off it. Rearrangement joined TRBV4-1 to TRBJ1-2; the D gene is unclear. The sequenced material came from glioma tissue, nonneoplastic brain tissue, or PBMCs (not recorded which). This sequence originates from a human donor with low-grade glioma or glioblastoma, undergoing nonglioma brain surgery, or in good health (not recorded which). The CDR3 in this case is CASSQREGNYGYTF. Read as DNA, the sequence is TGCGCCAGCAGCCAACGGGAAGGGAACTATGGCTACACCTTC.